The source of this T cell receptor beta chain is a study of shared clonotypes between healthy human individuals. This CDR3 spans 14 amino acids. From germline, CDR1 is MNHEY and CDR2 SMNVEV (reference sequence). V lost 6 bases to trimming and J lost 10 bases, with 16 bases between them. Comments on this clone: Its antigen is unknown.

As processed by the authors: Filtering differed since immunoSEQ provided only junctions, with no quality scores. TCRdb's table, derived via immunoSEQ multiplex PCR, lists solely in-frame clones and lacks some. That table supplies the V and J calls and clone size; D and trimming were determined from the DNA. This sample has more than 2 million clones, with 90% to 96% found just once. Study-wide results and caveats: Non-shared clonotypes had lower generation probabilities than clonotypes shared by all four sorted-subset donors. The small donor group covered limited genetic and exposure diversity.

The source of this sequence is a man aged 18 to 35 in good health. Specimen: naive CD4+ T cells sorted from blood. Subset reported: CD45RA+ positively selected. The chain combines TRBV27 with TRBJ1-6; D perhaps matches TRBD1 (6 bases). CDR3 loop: CASRTGALSSPLHF. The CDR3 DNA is TGTGCCAGCAGGACAGGCGCCCTTTCATCACCCCTCCACTTT.